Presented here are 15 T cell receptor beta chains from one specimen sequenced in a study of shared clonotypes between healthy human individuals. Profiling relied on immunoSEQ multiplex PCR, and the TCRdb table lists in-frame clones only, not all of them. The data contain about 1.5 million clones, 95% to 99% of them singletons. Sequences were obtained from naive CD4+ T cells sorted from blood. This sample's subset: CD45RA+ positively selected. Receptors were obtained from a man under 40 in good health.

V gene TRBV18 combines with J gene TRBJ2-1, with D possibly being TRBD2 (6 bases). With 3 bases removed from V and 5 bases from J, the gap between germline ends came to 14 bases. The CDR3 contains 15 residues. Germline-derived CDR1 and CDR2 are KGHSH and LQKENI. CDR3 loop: CASSPTASGDNEQFF. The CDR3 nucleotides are TGTGCCAGCTCACCTACGGCCTCGGGGGACAATGAGCAGTTCTTC.

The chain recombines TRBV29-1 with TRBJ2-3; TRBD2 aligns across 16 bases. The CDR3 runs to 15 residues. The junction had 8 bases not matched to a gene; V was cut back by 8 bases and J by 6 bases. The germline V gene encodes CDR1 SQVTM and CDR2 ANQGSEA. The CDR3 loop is CSSSGTSGRADTQYF. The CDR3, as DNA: TGCAGCTCGTCGGGGACTAGCGGGAGGGCCGATACGCAGTATTTT.

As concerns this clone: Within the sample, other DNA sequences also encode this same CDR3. The CDR3 loop reads CASSPDRNNQPQHF. The CDR3 DNA follows: TGTGCCAGCTCACCAGACAGAAACAATCAGCCCCAGCATTTT. This chain links TRBV18 with TRBJ1-5, with TRBD1 as a possible D gene (5 bases). Trimming removed 2 bases at V and 3 bases at J, with 8 bases between. Germline CDR1 reads KGHSH; CDR2 reads LQKENI. The CDR3 length is 14 residues.

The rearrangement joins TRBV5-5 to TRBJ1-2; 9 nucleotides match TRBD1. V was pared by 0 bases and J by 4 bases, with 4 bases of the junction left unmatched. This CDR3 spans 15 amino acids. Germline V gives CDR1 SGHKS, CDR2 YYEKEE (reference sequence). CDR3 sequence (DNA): TGTGCCAGCAGCTTGGGACCGACAGGGGGCTATGGCTACACCTTC. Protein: CASSLGPTGGYGYTF.

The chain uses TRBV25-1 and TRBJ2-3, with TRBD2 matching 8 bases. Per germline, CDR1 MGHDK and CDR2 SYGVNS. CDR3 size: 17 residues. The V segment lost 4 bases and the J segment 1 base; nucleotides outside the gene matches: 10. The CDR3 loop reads CASSVFAGGGGTDTQYF. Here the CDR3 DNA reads TGTGCCAGCAGTGTTTTCGCGGGAGGCGGGGGCACAGATACGCAGTATTTT.

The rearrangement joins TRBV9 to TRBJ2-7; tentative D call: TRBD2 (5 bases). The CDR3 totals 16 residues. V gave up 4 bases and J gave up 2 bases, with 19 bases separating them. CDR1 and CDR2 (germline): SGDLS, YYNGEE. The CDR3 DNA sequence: TGTGCCAGCAGCTCCTTTCTAGGAGGAGCCCCCTACGAGCAGTACTTC. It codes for CASSSFLGGAPYEQYF.

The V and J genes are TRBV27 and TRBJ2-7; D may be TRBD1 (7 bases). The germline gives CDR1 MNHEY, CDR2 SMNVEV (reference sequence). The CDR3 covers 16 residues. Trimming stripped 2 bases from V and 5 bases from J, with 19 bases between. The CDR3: CASSLRGGKGGHEQYF. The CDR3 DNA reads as TGTGCCAGCAGTTTAAGGGGCGGGAAAGGGGGCCACGAGCAGTACTTC.

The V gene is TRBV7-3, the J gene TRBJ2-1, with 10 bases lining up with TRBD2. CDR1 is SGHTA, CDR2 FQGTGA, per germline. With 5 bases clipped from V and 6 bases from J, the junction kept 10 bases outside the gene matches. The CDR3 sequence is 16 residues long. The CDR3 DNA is TGTGCCAGCAGCCCGCCGCGGCTAGCGGGGGTCAATGAGCAGTTCTTC. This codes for CASSPPRLAGVNEQFF.

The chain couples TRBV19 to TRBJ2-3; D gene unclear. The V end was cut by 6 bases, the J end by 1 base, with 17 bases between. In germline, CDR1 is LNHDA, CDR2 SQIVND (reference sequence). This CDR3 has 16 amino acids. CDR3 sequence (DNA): TGTGCCAGTAGCATAACCCGGAGCCTCGGCACAGATACGCAGTATTTT. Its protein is CASSITRSLGTDTQYF.

The CDR3 loop is CASSPQGIRYGYTF. The CDR3 nucleotides read TGTGCCAGCAGTCCTCAGGGTATCCGGTATGGCTACACCTTC. The rearrangement joins TRBV5-4 to TRBJ1-2, with D possibly being TRBD1 (5 bases). Per germline, CDR1 SGHNT and CDR2 YYREEE (reference sequence). The CDR3 spans 14 residues. The ends were cut back, 5 bases at V and 5 bases at J, with 16 bases in the middle.

In nucleotides, the CDR3 is TGTGCCAGCAGCCCTAGCGGCGCGGATACGCAGTATTTT. Protein product: CASSPSGADTQYF. The J gene is TRBJ2-3, the V gene TRBV14; 7 positions agree with TRBD2. This CDR3 comprises 13 residues. Trimming removed 4 bases from V and 6 bases from J; junction bases left unmatched: 4. Per the germline V gene, CDR1 is SGHDN and CDR2 is FVKESK.

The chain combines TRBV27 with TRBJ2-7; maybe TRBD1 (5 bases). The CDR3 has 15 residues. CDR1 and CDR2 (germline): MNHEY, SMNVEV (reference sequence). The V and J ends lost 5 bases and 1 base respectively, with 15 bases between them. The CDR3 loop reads CASSRGEYGSYEQYF. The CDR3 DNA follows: TGTGCCAGCAGTAGGGGCGAGTATGGGTCCTACGAGCAGTACTTC.

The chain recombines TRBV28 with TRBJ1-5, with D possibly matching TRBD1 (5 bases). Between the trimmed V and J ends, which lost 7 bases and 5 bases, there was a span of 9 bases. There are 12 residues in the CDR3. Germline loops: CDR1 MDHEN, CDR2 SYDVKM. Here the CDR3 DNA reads TGTGCCAGCACCCTGGGGGATCAGCCCCAGCATTTT. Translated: CASTLGDQPQHF.

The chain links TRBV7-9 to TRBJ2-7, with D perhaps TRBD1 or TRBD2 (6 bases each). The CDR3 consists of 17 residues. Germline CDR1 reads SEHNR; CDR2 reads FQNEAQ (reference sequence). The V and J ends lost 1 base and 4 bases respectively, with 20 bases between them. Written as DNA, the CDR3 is TGTGCCAGCAGCTTAGAGCCGGGGGCGACTGTGGCGTACGAGCAGTACTTC. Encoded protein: CASSLEPGATVAYEQYF.

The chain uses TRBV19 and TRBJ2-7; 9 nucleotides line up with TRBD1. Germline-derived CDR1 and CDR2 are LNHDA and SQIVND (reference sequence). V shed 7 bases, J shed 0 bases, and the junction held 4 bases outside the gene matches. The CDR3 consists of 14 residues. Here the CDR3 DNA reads TGTGCCAGTACCGTGACAGGGGGCTCCTACGAGCAGTACTTC. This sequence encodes CASTVTGGSYEQYF.